This T cell receptor beta chain originates from a study of cytomegalovirus exposure and HLA in healthy donors. Across the whole study: HLA-typed donors contributed around 85 million unique TCRs, which were held in an early data release.

This clone was observed a handful of times. The antigen is not known. Study-level findings and limits: No immune exposure information besides CMV serostatus was available.

PCR used 60 Vbeta primers and 13 Jbeta primers. This table comes from immunoSEQ multiplex PCR, and its TCRdb copy is limited to in-frame clones, with some not included. The sample has 110,000 or so clones, roughly 12% seen once. The sequencing input was PBMCs. The sequence came from a man aged 35 to 55 in good health and CMV-seropositive.

The CDR3 reads CASSGGGAFQETQYF. CDR3 in DNA: TGTGCCAGCAGTGGAGGAGGGGCTTTTCAAGAGACCCAGTACTTC. The chain employs TRBV6-1 and TRBJ2-5; perhaps TRBD2 as D (6 bases). The CDR3 extends over 15 amino acids. Germline lookup yields CDR1 MNHNS and CDR2 SASEGT. Trimming removed 4 bases from V and 2 bases from J, with 14 bases in between.